One and the same sample provided the 25 T cell receptor beta chains below, sequenced in a study of cytomegalovirus exposure and HLA in healthy donors. It was with 60 Vbeta and 13 Jbeta primers that the PCR ran. The repertoire was sequenced with immunoSEQ multiplex PCR; TCRdb's copy has only in-frame clones and lacks some. Seen here are about 86,000 clones, roughly 80% observed once, and the top ten hold 6.2%. The source material was PBMCs. The origin of the receptors is a woman aged 45-65 years in good health and CMV-seropositive.

This chain joins TRBV28 and TRBJ2-6; D remains ambiguous. Per the germline V gene, CDR1 is MDHEN and CDR2 is SYDVKM. V lost 9 bases and J 0 bases, leaving 9 bases between the germline ends. The CDR3 length is 14 residues. The CDR3 sequence: CASRKRSGANVLTF. CDR3 nucleotides: TGTGCCAGTAGAAAGCGCTCTGGGGCCAACGTCCTGACTTTC.

This clone was counted only a few times. The chain combines TRBV9 with TRBJ2-7; 15 positions agree with TRBD2. Germline assignment: CDR1 SGDLS and CDR2 YYNGEE. The V and J ends lost 3 bases and 3 bases, in that order; junction bases with no gene match: 1. The CDR3 is 15 amino acids. The CDR3 region is CASSGGLAGGYEQYF. DNA for the CDR3: TGTGCCAGCAGCGGGGGACTAGCGGGGGGCTACGAGCAGTACTTC.

In its sample, this clone ranks as medium-sized (0.01 to 0.1%). The CDR3 DNA follows: TGTGCCAGCAGCAGGGTCATGAACACTGAAGCTTTCTTT. This translates into CASSRVMNTEAFF. The genes are TRBV6-1 and TRBJ1-1, with D possibly matching TRBD1 (5 bases). This CDR3 comprises 13 residues. CDR1 is MNHNS, CDR2 SASEGT, per germline. Trimming pared 6 bases from V and 0 bases from J, leaving 8 bases between.

This clone was found many times. V is TRBV9 and J is TRBJ2-1; tentative D call: TRBD2 (5 bases). The germline V gene encodes CDR1 SGDLS and CDR2 YYNGEE. CDR3 size: 12 residues. V shed 7 bases and J shed 8 bases, with 13 bases lying between them. In nucleotides, the CDR3 is TGTGCCAGCGCGGGTTCTAATTATGAGCAGTTCTTC. It translates to CASAGSNYEQFF. The full variable domain, with the rest looked up from reference TRBV9 and TRBJ2-1, is DSGVTQTPKHLITATGQRVTLRCSPRSGDLSVYWYQQSLDQGLQFLIQYYNGEERAKGNILERFSAQQFPDLHSELNLSSLELGDSALYFCASAGSNYEQFFGPGTRLTVL.

This chain links TRBV2 with TRBJ2-1, with 9 bases fitting TRBD2. CDR3 size: 17 residues. V gave up 4 bases and J gave up 3 bases; unmatched junction bases: 10. Germline-derived CDR1 and CDR2 are SNHLY and FYNNEI. In DNA, the CDR3 is TGTGCCAGCAGTGGGAGGTTCGGGACTAGCCTCTACAATGAGCAGTTCTTC. It encodes CASSGRFGTSLYNEQFF. The whole variable domain, filled in from reference TRBV2 and TRBJ2-1, reads EPEVTQTPSHQVTQMGQEVILRCVPISNHLYFYWYRQILGQKVEFLVSFYNNEISEKSEIFDDQFSVERPDGSNFTLKIRSTKLEDSAMYFCASSGRFGTSLYNEQFFGPGTRLTVL.

This sequence joins TRBV5-6 and TRBJ2-3, with TRBD2 matching 13 bases. Germline CDR1 is SGHDT and CDR2 is YYEEEE. The ends lost 7 bases at V and 3 bases at J; junction bases unmatched: 5. The CDR3 length is 15 residues. This CDR3 reads CASGRGLAGTDTQYF. CDR3 DNA: TGTGCCAGCGGCCGGGGACTAGCGGGAACAGATACGCAGTATTTT.

V and J are TRBV5-1 and TRBJ2-3, with TRBD1 matching 8 bases. V shed 7 bases and J 4 bases; nucleotides not matched to a gene: 11. Germline CDR1 is SGHRS and CDR2 is YFSETQ. The CDR3 consists of 15 residues. The CDR3 is CASGGQGRAADTQYF. As DNA, the CDR3 is TGCGCCAGCGGTGGACAGGGACGGGCCGCAGATACGCAGTATTTT.

The rearrangement links TRBV6-4 to TRBJ1-4; 9 bases match TRBD1. The CDR3 is made up of 16 amino acids. V was pared by 0 bases and J by 7 bases, with 6 bases of the junction left unmatched. CDR1 and CDR2 from the germline V gene are MRHNA and SNTAGT. The CDR3 DNA reads TGTGCCAGCAGTGACTCTCCGGGACAGGGTGGTGAAAAACTGTTTTTT. Protein product: CASSDSPGQGGEKLFF.

This clone appeared a few times. V usage is TRBV7-2 and J usage is TRBJ1-4, with D tentatively TRBD1 (5 bases). Germline values: CDR1 SGHTA, CDR2 FQGNSA. V gave up 1 base and J gave up 5 bases, with 14 bases separating them. The CDR3 loop spans 16 amino acids. CDR3 DNA sequence: TGTGCCAGCAGCTTAGACCTGGGGCAGAACAATGAAAAACTGTTTTTT. Amino acids: CASSLDLGQNNEKLFF.

The J gene is TRBJ2-2, the V gene TRBV4-2, with 11 bases fitting TRBD2. The V gene end was trimmed by 2 bases and the J gene end by 6 bases; junction bases not matched to a gene: 2. The CDR3 is 15 amino acids. The germline V gene has CDR1 LGHNA and CDR2 YNFKEQ. DNA for the CDR3: TGTGCCAGCAGCCAAACTAGCGGGAGAGCCGGGGAGCTGTTTTTT. Translated: CASSQTSGRAGELFF.

This clone was detected once. The chain joins TRBV14 to TRBJ2-5; D is perhaps TRBD1 (5 bases). Germline CDR1 and CDR2: SGHDN and FVKESK. V gave up 1 base and J gave up 10 bases, with 16 bases separating them. The CDR3 runs to 14 residues. The CDR3 DNA is TGTGCCAGCAGCCAAGTAGGGGCCACACAGAACCAGTACTTC. This translates into CASSQVGATQNQYF.

J is TRBJ2-1 and V is TRBV4-2; maybe TRBD1 (5 bases). The CDR3 runs 16 residues. Germline CDR1 LGHNA, CDR2 YNFKEQ. V lost 0 bases, J lost 4 bases, and 13 bases lay in between. The CDR3 DNA sequence: TGTGCCAGCAGCCAAGAGGCGGTAGGGGTTTACAATGAGCAGTTCTTC. Protein product: CASSQEAVGVYNEQFF.

The V gene is TRBV6-5, the J gene TRBJ2-1; 8 nucleotides match TRBD2. Trimming took 6 bases from V and 4 from J; bases not matched to a gene: 5. CDR1 is MNHEY, CDR2 SVGAGI, per germline. The CDR3 totals 14 residues. The CDR3 here is CASSLSGNYNEQFF. The CDR3 DNA is TGTGCCAGCAGCCTTAGCGGGAATTACAATGAGCAGTTCTTC.

This clone has at least ten counts. The chain carries TRBV6-5 and TRBJ1-1; D might be TRBD1 (6 bases). Germline loops: CDR1 MNHEY, CDR2 SVGAGI. The CDR3 sequence is 12 residues long. V lost 0 bases, J lost 10 bases, and 9 bases lay in between. The CDR3 spells CASSYSGGRAFF. The CDR3 nucleotides read TGTGCCAGCAGTTACTCCGGGGGGCGAGCTTTCTTT.

The genes are TRBV4-1 and TRBJ1-2, with D possibly being TRBD1 (6 bases). V shed 0 bases and J shed 8 bases, with 13 bases lying between them. The CDR3 totals 14 residues. The germline V gene has CDR1 MGHRA and CDR2 YSYEKL. The CDR3 loop is CASSQERQGLGYTF. The DNA for the CDR3 is TGCGCCAGCAGCCAAGAACGGCAGGGGCTGGGCTACACCTTC.

The chain uses TRBV2 and TRBJ2-3; D unclear. The CDR3 spans 12 residues. Trimming cost V 6 bases and J 10 bases, with 14 bases left between them. Germline V gene sequence: CDR1 SNHLY, CDR2 FYNNEI. The CDR3 loop reads CASSERRFSQYF. The CDR3 DNA reads as TGTGCCAGCAGCGAACGCCGGTTCTCGCAGTATTTT.

The chain joins TRBV4-1 to TRBJ2-3; TRBD2 matches 9 bases. J was trimmed by 4 bases and V by 5 bases; bases with no gene match: 4. CDR1 is MGHRA and CDR2 is YSYEKL in the germline V gene. The CDR3 is 14 amino acids. Written as DNA, the CDR3 is TGCGCCAGCAGCAGGACTAGCGATTCAGATACGCAGTATTTT. It translates to CASSRTSDSDTQYF.

V is TRBV15 and J is TRBJ1-5; possible D gene TRBD1, 5 bases. The CDR3 totals 14 residues. With 1 base removed from V and 5 bases from J, the gap between germline ends came to 9 bases. Germline CDR1 is LNHNV and CDR2 is YYDKDF (reference sequence). The CDR3 spells CATSRGGDYQPQHF. The DNA for the CDR3 is TGTGCCACCAGCAGAGGGGGGGATTATCAGCCCCAGCATTTT.

This sequence joins TRBV5-4 and TRBJ2-6; D unclear. The CDR3 spans 17 residues. V lost 4 bases to trimming and J lost 0 bases, with 14 bases between them. Germline assignment: CDR1 SGHNT and CDR2 YYREEE (reference sequence). In DNA, the CDR3 is TGTGCCAGCAGCCGCCCCAGTATACCCTCTGGGGCCAACGTCCTGACTTTC. Its translation: CASSRPSIPSGANVLTF. The whole variable domain, filled in from reference TRBV5-4 and TRBJ2-6, reads ETGVTQSPTHLIKTRGQQVTLRCSSQSGHNTVSWYQQALGQGPQFIFQYYREEENGRGNFPPRFSGLQFPNYSSELNVNALELDDSALYLCASSRPSIPSGANVLTFGAGSRLTVL.

This clone has ten or more counts. The CDR3 is CASHDSSYEQYF. The CDR3, as DNA: TGCGCCAGCCACGACAGCTCCTACGAGCAGTACTTC. V gene TRBV5-1 combines with J gene TRBJ2-7, with a possible D match to TRBD1 (5 bases). The germline V gene encodes CDR1 SGHRS and CDR2 YFSETQ. The length of the CDR3 is 12 residues. V was trimmed by 7 bases and J by 0 bases, leaving 8 bases between them.

The chain has TRBV28 and TRBJ2-5; no definite D call. The CDR3 is made up of 12 amino acids. The V end lost 3 bases, the J end lost 2 bases, and 4 bases lay between the germline ends. Germline loops: CDR1 MDHEN, CDR2 SYDVKM. As DNA, the CDR3 is TGTGCCAGCAGTTTTCAGCAAGAGACCCAGTACTTC. Translating it yields CASSFQQETQYF.

This clone was seen more than once but under ten times. V usage is TRBV14 and J usage is TRBJ1-1; a possible D gene is TRBD1 (6 bases). The length of the CDR3 is 13 residues. Germline lookup yields CDR1 SGHDN and CDR2 FVKESK. Trimming removed 6 bases from V and 5 bases from J, with 13 bases in between. CDR3 in DNA: TGTGCCAGCAGTCTGCAGGGGCCAACTGAAGCTTTCTTT. It yields the protein CASSLQGPTEAFF. Based on the CDR3 plus reference TRBV14 and TRBJ1-1, the full variable domain is EAGVTQFPSHSVIEKGQTVTLRCDPISGHDNLYWYRRVMGKEIKFLLHFVKESKQDESGMPNNRFLAERTGGTYSTLKVQPAELEDSGVYFCASSLQGPTEAFFGQGTRLTVV.

The sample holds one count of this clone. The gene calls are TRBV20-1 and TRBJ1-1; D is undetermined. V was cut by 0 bases and J by 10 bases, with 9 bases left in between. Germline values: CDR1 DFQATT, CDR2 SNEGSKA (reference sequence). The CDR3 is 11 amino acids. The CDR3 DNA is TGCAGTGCTAGAGATTTACGAGGAGCTTTCTTT. It encodes CSARDLRGAFF.

The chain links TRBV30 to TRBJ2-1; TRBD2 matches 9 bases. The CDR3 sequence is 15 residues long. In germline, CDR1 is GTSNPN, CDR2 SVGIG (reference sequence). V shed 3 bases and J 7 bases; nucleotides not matched to a gene: 10. This CDR3 is CAWREGAGGPNEQFF. For the CDR3, the DNA is TGTGCCTGGAGAGAGGGGGCGGGAGGGCCGAATGAGCAGTTCTTC.

The chain joins TRBV4-2 to TRBJ2-2; tentative D call: TRBD1 (8 bases). CDR3 length: 17 amino acids. Trimming shortened V by 6 bases and J by 5 bases, and 22 bases separated the two germline ends. From germline, CDR1 is LGHNA and CDR2 YNFKEQ. The CDR3: CASRPPSGQGGTGELFF. The CDR3 DNA follows: TGTGCCAGCAGGCCCCCCTCTGGACAGGGAGGGACCGGGGAGCTGTTTTTT.